These 5 T cell receptor beta chains share one sample of origin, sequenced in a study of cytomegalovirus exposure and HLA in healthy donors. Data came from immunoSEQ multiplex PCR; TCRdb stores just in-frame clones and leaves some out. Among approximately 210,000 clones listed, just over 85% were seen once. Sequencing input: PBMCs. The receptors here all came from a woman younger than 35 in good health and CMV-seronegative.

The genes are TRBV28 and TRBJ2-7, with no clear D. Between the trimmed V and J ends, which lost 2 bases and 4 bases, there was a span of 9 bases. This CDR3 contains 13 residues. Germline assignment: CDR1 MDHEN and CDR2 SYDVKM. CDR3 in DNA: TGTGCCAGCAGTTTAGGTTTCACATACGAGCAGTACTTC. This sequence encodes CASSLGFTYEQYF.

J is TRBJ2-1 and V is TRBV6-6, with 14 positions matching TRBD2. The CDR3 is 14 amino acids. The germline V gene encodes CDR1 MNHNY and CDR2 SVGAGI (reference sequence). After removal of 6 bases from V and 8 bases from J, the junction contained 3 bases not matched to a gene. Here the CDR3 reads CASRGLAGADEQFF. CDR3 coding DNA: TGTGCCAGCAGGGGACTAGCGGGAGCCGATGAGCAGTTCTTC.

The genes are TRBV5-1 and TRBJ1-2; 9 nucleotides line up with TRBD1. The CDR3 has 15 amino acids. Germline V gene data show CDR1 as SGHRS and CDR2 as YFSETQ. V lost 3 bases to trimming and J lost 12 bases; unmatched junction nucleotides: 15. The CDR3 spells CASSSEGSGDRAHTF. The CDR3 DNA is TGCGCCAGCAGCTCAGAAGGTAGCGGGGACAGGGCCCACACCTTC.

V and J are TRBV6-6 and TRBJ1-2; D might be TRBD1 (6 bases). The CDR3 is made up of 14 amino acids. The V gene's germline CDR1 is MNHNY and CDR2 SVGAGI (reference sequence). Trimming removed 0 bases at V and 6 bases at J, with 11 bases between. CDR3 sequence reads: CASSYSGTNNGYTF. The CDR3 DNA follows: TGTGCCAGCAGTTACTCCGGGACAAACAATGGCTACACCTTC.

V gene TRBV7-2 combines with J gene TRBJ1-5; D unclear. Between the trimmed V and J ends, which lost 1 base and 1 base, there was a span of 14 bases. Germline assignment: CDR1 SGHTA and CDR2 FQGNSA. The CDR3 spans 17 residues. The CDR3 nucleotides are TGTGCCAGCAGCTTAGGAGTAGGCCCAGGCAGCAATCAGCCCCAGCATTTT. Encoded protein: CASSLGVGPGSNQPQHF.